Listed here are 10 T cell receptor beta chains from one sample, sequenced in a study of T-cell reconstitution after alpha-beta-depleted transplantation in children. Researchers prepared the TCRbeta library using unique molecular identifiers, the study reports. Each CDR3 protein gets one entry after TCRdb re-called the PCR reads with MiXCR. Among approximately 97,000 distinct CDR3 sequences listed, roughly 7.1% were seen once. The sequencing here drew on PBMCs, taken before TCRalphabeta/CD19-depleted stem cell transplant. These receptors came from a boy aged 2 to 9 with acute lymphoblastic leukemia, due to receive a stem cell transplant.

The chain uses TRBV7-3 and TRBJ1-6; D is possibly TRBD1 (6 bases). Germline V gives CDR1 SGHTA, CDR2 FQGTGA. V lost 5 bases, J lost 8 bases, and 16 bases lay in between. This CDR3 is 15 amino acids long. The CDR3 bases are TGTGCCAGCAGCCTCAACGGGGGCTTGTATTCACCCCTCCACTTT. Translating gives CASSLNGGLYSPLHF.

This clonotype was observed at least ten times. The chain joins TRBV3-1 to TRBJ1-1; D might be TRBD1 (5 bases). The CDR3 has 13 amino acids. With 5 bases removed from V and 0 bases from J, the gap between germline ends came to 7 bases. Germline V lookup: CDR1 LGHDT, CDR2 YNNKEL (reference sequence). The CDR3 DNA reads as TGTGCCAGCAGCAGGGGACTGAACACTGAAGCTTTCTTT. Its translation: CASSRGLNTEAFF.

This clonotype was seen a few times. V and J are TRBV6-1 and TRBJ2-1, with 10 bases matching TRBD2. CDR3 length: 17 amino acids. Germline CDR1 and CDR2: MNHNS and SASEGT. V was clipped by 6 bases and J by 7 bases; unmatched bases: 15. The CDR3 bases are TGTGCCAGCAGCGACCACCCCGGGACTAGCGCGACAAATGAGCAGTTCTTC. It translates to CASSDHPGTSATNEQFF.

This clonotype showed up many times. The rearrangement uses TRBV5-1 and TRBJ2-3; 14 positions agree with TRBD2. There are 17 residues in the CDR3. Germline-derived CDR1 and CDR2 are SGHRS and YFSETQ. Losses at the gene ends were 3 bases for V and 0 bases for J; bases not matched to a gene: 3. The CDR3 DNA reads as TGCGCCAGCAGCTGGACTAGCGGGGGGCCTAGCACAGATACGCAGTATTTT. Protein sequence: CASSWTSGGPSTDTQYF.

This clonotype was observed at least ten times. CDR3 sequence (DNA): TGTGCCAGCAGATCGGGGGGGCCCGGGGAGCTGTTTTTT. Translated, it gives CASRSGGPGELFF. The J gene is TRBJ2-2, the V gene TRBV7-2, with 8 bases fitting TRBD2. Germline V lookup: CDR1 SGHTA, CDR2 FQGNSA. CDR3 length equals 13 residues. The V and J ends lost 6 bases and 6 bases, in that order; junction bases with no gene match: 3.

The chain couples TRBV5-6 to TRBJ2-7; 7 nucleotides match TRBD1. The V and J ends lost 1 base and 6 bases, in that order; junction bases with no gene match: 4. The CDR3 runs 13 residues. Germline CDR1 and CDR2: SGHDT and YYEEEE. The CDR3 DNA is TGTGCCAGCAGCTTGCTAGGGGGCATCGAGCAGTACTTC. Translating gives CASSLLGGIEQYF.

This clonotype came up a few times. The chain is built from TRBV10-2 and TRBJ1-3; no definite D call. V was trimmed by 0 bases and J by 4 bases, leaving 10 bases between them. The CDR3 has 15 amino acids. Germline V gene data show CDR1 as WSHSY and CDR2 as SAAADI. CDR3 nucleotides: TGCGCCAGCAGTGAGTCCGGGGTGAGGGGAAACACCATATATTTT. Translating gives CASSESGVRGNTIYF.

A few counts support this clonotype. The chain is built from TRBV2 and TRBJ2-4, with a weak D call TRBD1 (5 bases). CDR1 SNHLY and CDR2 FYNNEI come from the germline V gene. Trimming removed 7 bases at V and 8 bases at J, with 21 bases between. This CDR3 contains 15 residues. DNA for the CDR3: TGTGCCAGCAACGGAATAGGACAAACGGAGCACATTCAGTACTTC. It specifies CASNGIGQTEHIQYF.

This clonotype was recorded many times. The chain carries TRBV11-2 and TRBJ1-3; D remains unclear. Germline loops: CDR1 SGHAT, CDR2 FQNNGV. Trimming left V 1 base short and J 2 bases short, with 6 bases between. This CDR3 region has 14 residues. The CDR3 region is CASSLGPAGNTIYF. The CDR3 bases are TGTGCCAGCAGCTTAGGTCCAGCTGGAAACACCATATATTTT. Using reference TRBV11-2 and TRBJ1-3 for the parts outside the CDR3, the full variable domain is EAGVAQSPRYKIIEKRQSVAFWCNPISGHATLYWYQQILGQGPKLLIQFQNNGVVDDSQLPKDRFSAERLKGVDSTLKIQPAKLEDSAVYLCASSLGPAGNTIYFGEGSWLTVV.

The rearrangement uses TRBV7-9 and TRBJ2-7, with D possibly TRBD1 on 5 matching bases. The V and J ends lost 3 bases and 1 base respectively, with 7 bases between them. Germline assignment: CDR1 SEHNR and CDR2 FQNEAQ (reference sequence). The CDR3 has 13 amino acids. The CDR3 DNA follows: TGTGCCAGCAGCTTCCCAGGGTCCTACGAGCAGTACTTC. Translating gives CASSFPGSYEQYF.